This T cell receptor (beta chain) was sequenced during a study of blood T cells in healthy people across ages. Whole-study context: Template-switching capture recovered about one barcoded beta molecule per two T cells.

Every donor provided 9.5 to 10 milliliters of peripheral blood. Study-wide results and caveats: Greater diversity and more naive CD4+ cells were seen in long-lived donors than in aged donors.

As to this clonotype: Its target is unknown.

For the second PCR, which ran for about 6 to 12 cycles, a sample-barcoded 5' primer and a J-beta primer mix were used. Each TCR beta cDNA got a 12-nucleotide random molecular identifier. TCRdb ran MiXCR on the 5' RACE reads and lists one entry per CDR3 protein. The table includes fewer than 800,000 distinct CDR3 sequences, 20% to 25% detected once. The clonotype was recovered from an older man in good health. The sequencing input was blood.

DNA of the CDR3: TGTGCCAGCAGTGAACAGACAGGGCTAGGGGAGACCCAGTACTTC. Its protein product is CASSEQTGLGETQYF. V gene TRBV6-1 combines with J gene TRBJ2-5, with TRBD1 identical over 7 bases. V shed 2 bases, J shed 5 bases, and the junction held 8 bases outside the gene matches. From germline, CDR1 is MNHNS and CDR2 SASEGT. This CDR3 region has 15 residues.